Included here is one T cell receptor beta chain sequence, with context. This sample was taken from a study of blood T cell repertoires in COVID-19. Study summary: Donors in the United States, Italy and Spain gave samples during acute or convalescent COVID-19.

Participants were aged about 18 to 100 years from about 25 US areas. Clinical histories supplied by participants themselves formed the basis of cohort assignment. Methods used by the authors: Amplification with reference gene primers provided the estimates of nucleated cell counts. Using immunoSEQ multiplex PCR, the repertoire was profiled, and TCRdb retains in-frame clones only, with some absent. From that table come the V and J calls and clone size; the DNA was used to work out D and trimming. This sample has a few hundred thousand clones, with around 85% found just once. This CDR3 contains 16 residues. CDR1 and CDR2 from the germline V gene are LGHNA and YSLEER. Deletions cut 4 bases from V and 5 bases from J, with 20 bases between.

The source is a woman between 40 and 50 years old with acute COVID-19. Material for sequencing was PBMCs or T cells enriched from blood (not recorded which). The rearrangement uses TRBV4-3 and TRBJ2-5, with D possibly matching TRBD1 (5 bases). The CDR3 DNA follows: TGCGCCAGCAGCCCCCAGGGAAATGCGCTGGTGGAGACCCAGTACTTC. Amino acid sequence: CASSPQGNALVETQYF.